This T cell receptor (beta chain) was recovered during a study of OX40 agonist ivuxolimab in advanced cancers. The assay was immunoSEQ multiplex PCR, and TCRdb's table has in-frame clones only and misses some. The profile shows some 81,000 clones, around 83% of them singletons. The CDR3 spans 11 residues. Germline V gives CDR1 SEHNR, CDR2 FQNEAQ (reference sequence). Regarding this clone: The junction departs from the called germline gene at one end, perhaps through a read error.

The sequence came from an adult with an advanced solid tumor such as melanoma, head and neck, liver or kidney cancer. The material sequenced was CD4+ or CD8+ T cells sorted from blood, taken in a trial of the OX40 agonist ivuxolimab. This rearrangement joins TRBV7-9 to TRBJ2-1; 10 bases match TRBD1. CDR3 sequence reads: CASSVGQGGIF. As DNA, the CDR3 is TGTGCCAGCAGCGTCGGACAGGGGGGTATCTTC.